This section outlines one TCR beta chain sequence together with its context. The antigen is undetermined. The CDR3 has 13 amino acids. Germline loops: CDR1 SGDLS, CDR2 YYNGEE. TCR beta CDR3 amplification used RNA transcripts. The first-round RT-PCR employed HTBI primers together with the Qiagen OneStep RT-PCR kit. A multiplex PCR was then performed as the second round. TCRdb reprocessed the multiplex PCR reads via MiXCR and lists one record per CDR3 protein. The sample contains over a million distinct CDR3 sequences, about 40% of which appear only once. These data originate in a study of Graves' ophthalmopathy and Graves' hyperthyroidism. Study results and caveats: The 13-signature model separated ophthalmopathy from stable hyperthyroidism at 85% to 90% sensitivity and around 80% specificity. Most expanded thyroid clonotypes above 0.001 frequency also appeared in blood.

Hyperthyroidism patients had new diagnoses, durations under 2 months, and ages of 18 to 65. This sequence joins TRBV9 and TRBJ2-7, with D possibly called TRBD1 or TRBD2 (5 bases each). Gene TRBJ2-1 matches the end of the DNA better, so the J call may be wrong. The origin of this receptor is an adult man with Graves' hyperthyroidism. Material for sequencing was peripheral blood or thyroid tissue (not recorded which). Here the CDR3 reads CASSVGGEGEQFF. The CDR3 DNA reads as TGTGCCAGCAGCGTAGGTGGCGAGGGGGAGCAGTTCTTC.